This entry features one T cell receptor (beta chain) sequence. The sample comes from a study of T-cell reconstitution after alpha-beta-depleted transplantation in children. Preparation of the TCRbeta library involved a method that used unique molecular identifiers. Using its own MiXCR run on the PCR reads, TCRdb lists one record per CDR3 protein. This table has 600,000 to 700,000 distinct CDR3 sequences, approximately 16% appearing once. The CDR3 loop spans 13 amino acids. Trimming took 3 bases from V and 8 from J; bases not matched to a gene: 6. Germline V gene data show CDR1 as DFQATT and CDR2 as SNEGSKA (reference sequence).

The source of this sequence is a human donor who donated a stem cell graft to a child with acute myeloid leukemia. The rearrangement links TRBV20-1 to TRBJ1-1; 10 bases align to TRBD1. The sample in question was PBMCs from the stem cell graft donor, obtained from the stem cell graft. CDR3 sequence reads: CSASGQGGLEAFF. CDR3 nucleotides: TGCAGTGCTAGTGGACAGGGGGGCCTCGAAGCTTTCTTT.